Listed below are T cell receptor beta chains from one sample, sequenced in a study of identical twins. TCRdb reanalysed the 5' RACE reads using MiXCR and keeps one entry per CDR3 protein. This table has just under 650,000 distinct CDR3 sequences, 7.1% appearing once. A further study also used this sample, focusing on yellow fever vaccine responses in identical twins.

Input material: PBMCs. The receptor set was obtained from a young woman in good health. CDR3s include the opening cysteine and the closing phenylalanine or tryptophan. D genes are given only for firm matches. Expanded clones are given a class, and other clones once, few, many or no size at all.

d_gene	v_gene	abundance	j_gene	CDR3nt	CDR3aa
NA	TRBV2	few	TRBJ1-5	TGTGCCAGCAGTGGGGGGATTATAGGCAATCAGCCCCAGCATTTT	CASSGGIIGNQPQHF
TRBD1	TRBV18	NA	TRBJ1-1	TGTGCCAGCTCAACGGGGACAGGGGGGAACACTGAAGCTTTCTTT	CASSTGTGGNTEAFF
TRBD2	TRBV6-1	few	TRBJ2-3	TGTGCCAGCAGTGAAACTAGCGGAGCGAACACAGATACGCAGTATTTT	CASSETSGANTDTQYF
NA	TRBV7-2	NA	TRBJ2-3	TGTGCCAGCAGCGCGACAGGACCTAGCACAGATACGCAGTATTTT	CASSATGPSTDTQYF
NA	TRBV6-5	NA	TRBJ2-3	TGTGCCAGCAGTTTGACCCCGGTAGATACGCAGTATTTT	CASSLTPVDTQYF
TRBD1	TRBV4-1	few	TRBJ2-5	TGCGCCAGCAGCCGGACAGGGGACGGGACCCAGTACTTC	CASSRTGDGTQYF
TRBD2	TRBV2	many	TRBJ2-3	TGTGCCAGCGATAAACTAGCGGGGCTATCAGATACGCAGTATTTT	CASDKLAGLSDTQYF
NA	TRBV29-1	many	TRBJ1-1	TGCAGCGTTGAAGGTGTCCTCGGGGCTCAGGGCTTGATCGCTGAAGCTTTCTTT	CSVEGVLGAQGLIAEAFF
TRBD2	TRBV6-5	few	TRBJ2-2	TGTGCCAGCAGTTACACCGGGACTAGATACACCGGGGAGCTGTTTTTT	CASSYTGTRYTGELFF
TRBD2	TRBV28	few	TRBJ2-5	TGTGCCAGCAGGCATGCGGGGGAACAAGAGACCCAGTACTTC	CASRHAGEQETQYF
NA	TRBV12-3/TRBV12-4	NA	TRBJ1-4	TGTGCCAGCAGCTCCGACTGGGGCGCCCGAAATGAAAAACTGTTTTTT	CASSSDWGARNEKLFF
NA	TRBV14	NA	TRBJ2-5	TGTGCCAGCAGCCGGAATGTCCGAGAGACCCAGTACTTC	CASSRNVRETQYF
NA	TRBV5-1	many	TRBJ1-1	TGCGCCAGCAGCTTGGTGGGGAGGAACACTGAAGCTTTCTTT	CASSLVGRNTEAFF
NA	TRBV29-1	NA	TRBJ1-3	TGCAGCGTTTCAGGGGTTTTGGGAAACACCATATATTTT	CSVSGVLGNTIYF
TRBD2	TRBV12-3/TRBV12-4	many	TRBJ2-1	TGTGCCAGCAGTTCTAGGACTAGCGGGACTCGGGGTGAGCAGTTCTTC	CASSSRTSGTRGEQFF
TRBD2	TRBV2	few	TRBJ2-7	TGTGCCAGCAGTCAGAATCCCTCTAGCGGGGGCTACGAGCAGTACTTC	CASSQNPSSGGYEQYF
NA	TRBV7-2	few	TRBJ1-2	TGTGCCAGCAGCTTAAATTGGGGAGGGCCTGGCTACACCTTC	CASSLNWGGPGYTF
TRBD2	TRBV20-1	NA	TRBJ2-3	TGCAGTGCGACTAGCGGGAGGACCTCAGATACGCAGTATTTT	CSATSGRTSDTQYF
NA	TRBV12-3/TRBV12-4	many	TRBJ2-7	TGTGCCAGCAGTCCGACAGAGTACGAGCAGTACTTC	CASSPTEYEQYF
NA	TRBV28	once	TRBJ1-1	TGTGCCAGCACCCTGGGAGGGGATACTGAAGCTTTCTTT	CASTLGGDTEAFF
TRBD1	TRBV3-1	few	TRBJ2-1	TGTGCCAGCAGCCCACCACAGGGGCAATCCTACAATGAGCAGTTCTTC	CASSPPQGQSYNEQFF
TRBD1	TRBV24-1	NA	TRBJ2-3	TGTGCCACCAGTGATTCCAGGACAGGGTTCTTGCGGGGCGGAGATACGCAGTATTTT	CATSDSRTGFLRGGDTQYF
NA	TRBV5-1	NA	TRBJ2-2	TGCGCCAGCAGGTTTACAGGGTCGGACACCGGGGAGCTGTTTTTT	CASRFTGSDTGELFF
NA	TRBV12-3/TRBV12-4	many	TRBJ2-3	TGTGCCAGCAGTTTATTACGGGCAGATATGCAGTATTTT	CASSLLRADMQYF
TRBD2	TRBV5-5	few	TRBJ2-1	TGTGCCAGCACCATGAGCGGGGATTACAATGAGCAGTTCTTC	CASTMSGDYNEQFF
NA	TRBV4-1	few	TRBJ2-1	TGCGCCAGCAGCCTAACGGACCGCCTTGCGTACAATGAGCAGTTCTTC	CASSLTDRLAYNEQFF
NA	TRBV3-1	many	TRBJ2-7	TGTGCCAGCAGTGGGGGGTTGAGGACAGGAATCTACGAGCAGTACTTC	CASSGGLRTGIYEQYF
NA	TRBV7-9	many	TRBJ2-5	TGTGCCAGCACCCGACAGGTCCACCAAGAGACCCAGTACTTC	CASTRQVHQETQYF
TRBD2	TRBV24-1	many	TRBJ2-5	TGTGCCACCAGTCTGAGAGCGGGAGGGACGGAGACCCAGTACTTC	CATSLRAGGTETQYF
TRBD1	TRBV14	NA	TRBJ1-2	TGTGCCAGCAGCCCACCGACAGGGTGGTATGGCTACACCTTC	CASSPPTGWYGYTF
TRBD2	TRBV3-1	NA	TRBJ2-1	TGTGCCAGCAGCGCACCCCGACTAGCGGGAGTCGGCAATGAGCAGTTCTTC	CASSAPRLAGVGNEQFF
TRBD1	TRBV10-3	NA	TRBJ1-6	TGTGCCATAGGAACAGGGGAAAATTCACCCCTCCACTTT	CAIGTGENSPLHF
TRBD2	TRBV11-1	few	TRBJ2-4	TGTGCCAGCAGCCCTCTAACTAGCGGGGGATTAGCCAAAAACATTCAGTACTTC	CASSPLTSGGLAKNIQYF
NA	TRBV7-8	many	TRBJ2-1	TGTGCCAGCAGCTTATTCGGGAGCGCCTACAATGAGCAGTTCTTC	CASSLFGSAYNEQFF
NA	TRBV2	many	TRBJ2-1	TGTGCCAGCAGCTGGGCGGAGGGGGACAATGAGCAGTTCTTC	CASSWAEGDNEQFF
NA	TRBV10-2	many	TRBJ2-3	TGCGCCAGCAGGGATAGGTCAACTAGCACAGATACGCAGTATTTT	CASRDRSTSTDTQYF
NA	TRBV19	few	TRBJ2-3	TGTGCCAGTAGTGATGGCAGGGTTTGGATAGGTAAAGATACGCAGTATTTT	CASSDGRVWIGKDTQYF
NA	TRBV20-1	NA	TRBJ2-3	TGCAGTGCTAGAGGGGGGGCCCCCGGGAACACAGATACGCAGTATTTT	CSARGGAPGNTDTQYF
NA	TRBV5-6	NA	TRBJ2-7	TGTGCCAGCATAGGCCGAGGCGCCTCCTACGAGCAGTACTTC	CASIGRGASYEQYF
NA	TRBV5-1	many	TRBJ2-1	TGCGCCAGCAGCTTACCACGGGACCCCCCACAGCAGTTCTTC	CASSLPRDPPQQFF
NA	TRBV7-2	many	TRBJ2-1	TGTGCCAGCAGCTTGTTCCTGACACTCTCCTACAATGAGCAGTTCTTC	CASSLFLTLSYNEQFF
TRBD1	TRBV18	NA	TRBJ2-5	TGTGCCAGCTCACCAAACTCACAGGGGGAGGAGACCCAGTACTTC	CASSPNSQGEETQYF
NA	TRBV7-9	few	TRBJ1-4	TGTGCCAGCAGCTTAATAGATGAAAAACTGTTTTTT	CASSLIDEKLFF
TRBD2	TRBV7-2	few	TRBJ2-1	TGTGCCAGCAGCTTACCGGGAGGAGGACAAAGGAGGGCCCACAATGAGCAGTTCTTC	CASSLPGGGQRRAHNEQFF
NA	TRBV9	few	TRBJ2-3	TGTGCCAGCAGCGTAGCTCGCGAGACAGATACGCAGTATTTT	CASSVARETDTQYF
NA	TRBV6-1	NA	TRBJ1-4	TGTGCCAGCAGTATTTTCGCGCCGGGATCAACTAATGAAAAACTGTTTTTT	CASSIFAPGSTNEKLFF
NA	TRBV27	few	TRBJ1-1	TGTGCCAGCAATTACCGGGTGACCGCGAACACTGAAGCTTTCTTT	CASNYRVTANTEAFF
NA	TRBV7-8	few	TRBJ1-1	TGTGCCAGCAGTACAGACTTTAACATGAACACTGAAGCTTTCTTT	CASSTDFNMNTEAFF
NA	TRBV11-2	many	TRBJ2-5	TGTGCCAGCAGCGCAGTTGTACAAGAGACCCAGTACTTC	CASSAVVQETQYF
NA	TRBV5-1	many	TRBJ2-2	TGCGCCAGCAGCCATTTAGGGGAGCTGTTTTTT	CASSHLGELFF
TRBD1	TRBV5-1	NA	TRBJ1-1	TGCGCCAGCAGCTTGAACAGGGGAAAATTGAACACTGAAGCTTTCTTT	CASSLNRGKLNTEAFF
TRBD1	TRBV5-1	many	TRBJ2-4	TGCGCCAGCAGCTTGACAGGGGGCCTTACCAAAAACATTCAGTACTTC	CASSLTGGLTKNIQYF